This section outlines one T cell receptor beta chain sequence together with its context. This clone came up once. The specificity of this receptor is unknown. The sample holds no much larger clone one base away, and base qualities are not on file. The data belong to a study of cytomegalovirus exposure and HLA in healthy donors (dated 2017 in TCRdb). The study in broad terms: An earlier analysis of 550 to 700 of the donors reported approximately 270 Gb of sequence data and some 120 million unique TCR beta sequences from some 180 million T cells. Rather than drawing on any new phenotypic data, the later analysis identified candidate immune exposures from TCR beta sequences and the way those sequences occurred across donors. Typing coverage differed by locus: A, B, C, DRB1 and DQB1 were typed in about 620-640 donors, DQA1 in 500 to 550, DPA1 in some 570, and DPB1 in 450 to 480. HLA typing included class I and class II loci at four-digit resolution. In addition to the first cohort of hundreds of subjects, a separate validation cohort of about 120 different subjects was used. Of the approximately 400 genotyped donors, over 70% fell in the genetic ancestry cluster associated with self-reported Caucasian donors. To predict cytomegalovirus infection status, the study brought together high-throughput TCR immunosequencing, statistical association of individual TCRs with disease status, and machine learning. A later analysis re-examined previously published TCR beta repertoires from 500 to 700 donors and added high-resolution HLA genotyping to investigate patterns of TCR occurrence. The study aimed to test whether cataloging public T cell receptors could reveal signatures of past pathogen exposure. Donor age, sex, ethnicity and CMV serostatus were collected together with the repertoire data. Because of strong linkage in the cohort, roughly five DR-DQ haplotypes were treated as single units for association and clustering. Across about 370 genotyped donors of the cohort, an average of roughly 200,000 unique TCR beta nucleotide sequences per donor were sequenced, and 15% to 20% of those sequences were non-productive. The study used immunosequencing to profile the T cell repertoires of several hundred subjects and linked those repertoires to cytomegalovirus serostatus. Every discovery cohort repertoire had been produced on one sequencing platform. Genome-wide SNP genotypes for about three fifths of the roughly 670 donors were used in a later genetic analysis, which treated that subset as a discovery cohort. An early release covering approximately 600 HLA-typed donors comprised 250 to 350 gigabases of sequencing data and around 80 million unique TCR sequences. To decide whether each TCR beta V gene segment behaved as functional or pseudogenic, an earlier analysis of approximately 590 of the donors relied on high-throughput TCR beta sequencing. Summary of the overall study and its limitations: Because counts were too low, about 18 rarely observed V segments, including chromosome 9 orphons, were excluded from the earlier analysis of 500 to 700 of the donors. A further reported finding was that TCR beta sequences accurately predicted the HLA-A and HLA-B alleles for most subjects in the first cohort. In a later analysis, HLA-associated TCR beta chains showed more clonal expansion and lower generation probabilities than non-associated chains that were equally common. Strong co-occurrence of HLA alleles, especially DR and DQ, made assigning TCR associations to individual alleles difficult. For the cohort, immune exposure information was limited to CMV serostatus. Correlated functional status among segregating V segments might be attributable to linkage disequilibrium, but an unknown experimental factor could not be ruled out. Most CMV-associated TCR beta chains appeared to be HLA-restricted in a later analysis, and the HLA associations seemed to be driven largely by CMV exposure. At a false discovery rate of 0.05, a later analysis linked 16,951 TCR beta sequences to specific HLA alleles. A cluster of highly shared sequence variants was judged likely to be a technical artifact of the sequencing pipeline. Broadly in line with IMGT annotations, most TCR beta V segments showed up in productive rearrangements about 87% or about 30% of the time in an earlier analysis of several hundred of the donors. According to a later analysis, parvovirus B19, influenza, CMV and Epstein-Barr virus appeared linked to several top co-occurrence clusters. Because HLA typing was unavailable for some donors at each locus, only the typed subset was used in association tests. An association between a missense DCLRE1C variant and V-gene and J-gene trimming of TCR beta chains was found in a later genetic analysis and replicated in an independent cohort. In the study, around 150 TCR beta chains were listed as associated with cytomegalovirus. Roughly uniform sequencing depth across donors was assumed in presence/absence analyses, although this assumption may not hold. In vitro tests confirmed that a few of the cytomegalovirus-associated TCR beta chains recognize cytomegalovirus antigens. The classifier was reported to diagnose cytomegalovirus status with high specificity and sensitivity in both the original and validation cohorts. According to a later genetic analysis, donors in an Asian-associated ancestry cluster had fewer N-insertions in productive TCRs than the roughly 670-donor mean. This cohort had only TCR beta chains sequenced, and the lack of alpha or paired-chain data limited which features could be detected. It was suggested by the authors that the approach could potentially be generalized to other disease states and immunological phenotypes. Some IMGT-functional V segments, including TRBV6-2 and TRBV6-3, could not be distinguished by the 87-base-pair reads and were therefore excluded. While some public TCRs were present in many individuals, most TCR sequences turned up only very rarely across donors. In a later analysis, the rate of TCR association differed among HLA loci, with DRB1 alleles having the most associated TCRs and HLA-C alleles having the fewest.

At the junction V is shortened by 5 bases and J by 2 bases, with 14 bases in between. The CDR3 holds 15 amino acids from the cysteine to the phenylalanine. Only CDR3 DNA remains: 45 bases, in frame from the first base. CDR1 and CDR2 were assigned from the germline V gene as MDHEN and SYDVKM. Library preparation employed the immunoSEQ multiplex PCR assay. For the multiplex PCR, a mixture combining 60 forward primers for TCR Vbeta segments and 13 reverse primers for TCR Jbeta segments was used. The CDR3 region of rearranged TCR beta genes was amplified from genomic DNA by a multiplex PCR assay. The amplified TCR beta libraries were sequenced on the Illumina HiSeq System as 87-base-pair reads. On the authors' methods: Across the 670 or so repertoires, a later analysis counted about 81 million unique TCR beta chains, 9.5 million to 13 million of which were shared by at least two donors. Raw reads were error-corrected and collapsed into unique sequences with a nearest-neighbor algorithm that merged closely related sequences to remove PCR and sequencing errors. V, D and J gene segments were assigned by aligning CDR3 sequences to IMGT reference sequences. For a sequence to be retained, a match of at least six nucleotides was required to both a V gene segment and a J gene segment. A rearrangement counted as productive if the CDR3 had no stop codons and remained in frame with V and J, and every other rearrangement counted as non-productive. Following IMGT convention, CDR3 was defined as the stretch from the second conserved V-encoded cysteine up to the conserved J-encoded phenylalanine. The earlier analysis of about 610 of the donors excluded sequences that lacked an unambiguous match to a single V gene segment. An earlier analysis of roughly 590 of the donors called V segments functional above 56.7% productive rearrangements and segregating when the between-donor standard deviation exceeded 5%. A statistical classification framework was developed to diagnose cytomegalovirus status using the catalog of TCR beta chain sequences. A later analysis assigned V and J genes by comparing TCR nucleotide sequences with IMGT/GENE-DB human TR gene sequences. Using the TCRdist pipeline, a later analysis assigned CDR3 sequences along with most-parsimonious VDJ recombination scenarios. In a later analysis, each TCR beta chain was defined by its CDR3 amino acid sequence together with its V-gene family, and reads lacking a unique V-gene family were excluded. As a way to deal with suspected cross-contamination and a sequencing artifact, a later analysis dropped hundreds of nucleotide sequences that were highly shared and had low generation probability. In a later analysis, a clonal expansion index for each public chain was calculated from normalized within-repertoire ranks of inferred template counts. A later analysis computed generation probabilities with a VDJ recombination model fitted to out-of-frame rearrangements, and checked the results against IGoR. Hypergeometric tests were used in a later analysis to score TCR-TCR, TCR-HLA and TCR-CMV co-occurrence, with a repertoire-size bias correction applied to the TCR pairs. To estimate false discovery rates, a later analysis permuted the HLA or CMV assignments 20 times. In a later analysis, co-occurring TCRs were grouped using DBSCAN, and TCRdist sequence similarity was added for clustering within HLA-allele-positive subsets. For co-occurrence clustering, repertoires with fewer than 30,000 or more than 120,000 public chains were excluded, along with 4 to 6 repertoires with anomalous nucleotide sharing. The table comes from immuneACCESS by way of TCRdb, which keeps in-frame sequences with V and J called. Part of the clones is missing from these tables; in studies checked, under half for an unresolved V gene and the rest for unknown reasons. D and trimming come from the DNA, and the V and J calls and clone size come from that table. The sample profile shows around 130,000 clones; 82% of them were found once. The top ten constitute around 11% of the sample.

The cohort was made up of about 610 healthy bone marrow donors. At the time of sampling, all cohort members were nominally healthy, though unrecorded immune exposures were likely present. The donor was CMV seropositive and was included in the group of around 300 seropositive cohort members. Every donor gave a peripheral blood sample, and the peripheral blood mononuclear cells from that sample were used for TCR beta sequencing. The Qiagen DNeasy Blood Extraction Kit was used to extract genomic DNA from the blood cell samples. The sequence came from a male donor in good health and CMV-seropositive. Recombination linked TRBV28 to TRBJ2-3; matching of 6 bases hints at TRBD2 as the D gene. Sequencing was performed on PBMCs. The DNA sequence reads TGTGCCAGCAGTACAGCGGACTATGACACAGATACGCAGTATTTT. This encodes CASSTADYDTDTQYF.